This record covers a single TCR beta chain. Antigen specificity is unknown. The sample belongs to a study of tumor and adjacent non-tumor tissue in lung cancer. Across the whole study: Histology: 12 adenocarcinoma, a couple of squamous cell carcinoma, 1 small cell lung cancer.

The template was RNA from unsorted bulk tissue. The library came from three nested PCR rounds adapted from ARM-PCR protocols. TCRdb reprocessed the multiplex PCR reads with MiXCR, giving one entry per CDR3 protein. The table lists just over 200,000 distinct CDR3 sequences, around 71% of them singletons. Overall study findings and caveats: Normal lung showed higher cumulative top 100 clone frequency than tumor.

Material: lung tumor tissue. The source is a man in his fifties or sixties with non-small cell lung cancer.

CDR3 nucleotides: TGCGCCAGCAGTTATGGACCGGACTATGGCTACACCTTC. Translation gives CASSYGPDYGYTF. V usage is TRBV5-1 and J usage is TRBJ1-2, with unresolved D. Looked up from germline, CDR1 is SGHRS and CDR2 is YFSETQ. V dropped 5 bases and J dropped 3 bases, with 11 bases sitting between them. The CDR3 is 13 amino acids.